Sequencing of this T cell receptor beta chain was carried out in a study of vaccination effects on CD4 cells after COVID-19. Overall study context: Expansion with viral peptide pools was applied to antigen-specific CD4+ T cells by the ViraFEST assay prior to sequencing. Sampling occurred 16 days and one week pre-vaccination in a couple of convalescent patients.

Following 10 days of culture, CD4+ T cells were isolated. Fresh IL-2-containing medium replaced half the medium on days 3 and 7. Repertoires were generated with immunoSEQ multiplex PCR, while TCRdb's copy carries only in-frame clones and drops some. The sample lists tens of thousands of clones; approximately 72% were seen once. Study-level findings and limits: Vaccine- and infection-induced clones showed marked clonal contraction late following vaccination.

CDR3 size: 14 residues. The V and J ends lost 10 bases and 6 bases respectively, with 20 bases between them. The germline CDR1 and CDR2 sequences are ENHRY and SYGVKD. Turning to this clone: Its antigen is unknown.

The clonotype comes from a human donor who had a prior SARS-CoV-2 infection. The source was CD4+ T cells from PBMCs cultured without peptide, collected before COVID-19 vaccination. The chain has TRBV10-3 and TRBJ2-3, with D possibly TRBD2 on 7 matching bases. The DNA of the CDR3 is TGTGCCACCAATGGAGGGGGGGCCGCGGATACGCAGTATTTT. It specifies CATNGGGAADTQYF.